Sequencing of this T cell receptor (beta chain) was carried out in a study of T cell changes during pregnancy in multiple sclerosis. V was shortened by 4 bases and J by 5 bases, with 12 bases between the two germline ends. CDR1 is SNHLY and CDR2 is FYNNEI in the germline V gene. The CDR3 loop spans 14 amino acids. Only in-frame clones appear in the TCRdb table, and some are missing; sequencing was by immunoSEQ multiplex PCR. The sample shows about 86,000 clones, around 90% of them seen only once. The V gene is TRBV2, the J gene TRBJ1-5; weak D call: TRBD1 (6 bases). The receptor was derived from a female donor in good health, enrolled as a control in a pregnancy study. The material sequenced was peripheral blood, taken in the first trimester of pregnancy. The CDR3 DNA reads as TGTGCCAGCAGTGCGGGGGGGGCTGATCAGCCCCAGCATTTT. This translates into CASSAGGADQPQHF.